A single sample is the source of the 8 T cell receptor beta chains below, sequenced in a study of blood T cell repertoires in COVID-19 (TCRdb year 2020). Library construction relied on the immunoSEQ multiplex PCR assay. The immuneACCESS repertoire file appears here via TCRdb, limited to in-frame rearrangements. These files lack a portion of the clones; in checked studies, under half of the deficit traces to unresolved V genes, and the cause of the others is not known. The sample table records 65,000 to 90,000 clones; around four fifths of these occur just once. Of the sample, roughly 2.5% is held by the ten largest clones. Sequencing was carried out using peripheral blood. These receptors were taken from an elderly man with active or convalescent COVID-19.

The chain has TRBV9 and TRBJ1-6; D ambiguous. Germline V lookup: CDR1 SGDLS, CDR2 YYNGEE. V dropped 3 bases and J dropped 0 bases, with 13 bases sitting between them. CDR3 length: 17 residues. The CDR3 nucleotides are TGTGCCAGCAGCGCCGGAGGACCTAACTCCTATAATTCACCCCTCCACTTT. The encoded protein is CASSAGGPNSYNSPLHF.

The J gene is TRBJ1-2, the V gene TRBV6-4, with 12 bases fitting TRBD1. This CDR3 is 17 amino acids long. CDR1 and CDR2 (germline): MRHNA, SNTAGT. The junction had 9 bases not matched to a gene; V was cut back by 0 bases and J by 7 bases. In DNA, the CDR3 is TGTGCCAGCAGTGACTCAATTGGGACAGGGGGCATTCGTGGCTACACCTTC. This gives the protein CASSDSIGTGGIRGYTF.

The rearrangement links TRBV19 to TRBJ2-6; TRBD1 aligns across 8 bases. V lost 5 bases to trimming and J lost 2 bases; unmatched junction nucleotides: 8. The CDR3 is 17 residues long. The germline V gene has CDR1 LNHDA and CDR2 SQIVND (reference sequence). CDR3 in amino acids: CASSGGQGNPGANVLTF. The CDR3 DNA reads as TGTGCCAGTAGTGGCGGACAGGGTAACCCTGGGGCCAACGTCCTGACTTTC. The entire variable domain, with the rest obtained from reference TRBV19 and TRBJ2-6, is as follows: DGGITQSPKYLFRKEGQNVTLSCEQNLNHDAMYWYRQDPGQGLRLIYYSQIVNDFQKGDIAEGYSVSREKKESFPLTVTSAQKNPTAFYLCASSGGQGNPGANVLTFGAGSRLTVL.

This clone has only one observation. The chain has TRBV7-2 and TRBJ2-5; the D gene is possibly TRBD2 (5 bases). Germline V gene lookup returns CDR1 SGHTA and CDR2 FQGNSA. Trimming took off 5 bases at V and 3 bases at J, with 10 bases between the two ends. CDR3 length equals 13 residues. The CDR3 reads CASSRSSEETQYF. The CDR3 DNA reads as TGTGCCAGCAGCCGAAGTAGCGAAGAGACCCAGTACTTC.

The genes are TRBV6-4 and TRBJ2-1, with TRBD2 matching over 9 bases. The CDR3 is 15 amino acids. Germline assignment: CDR1 MRHNA and CDR2 SNTAGT. J lost 9 bases, V lost 8 bases, and 14 bases had no gene match. CDR3 in amino acids: CASSYSSGTLGEQFF. CDR3 nucleotides: TGTGCCAGCTCATACTCTAGCGGGACCCTTGGTGAGCAGTTCTTC.

This clone was seen just once. The rearrangement joins TRBV4-2 to TRBJ1-3; 8 bases are shared with TRBD1. The CDR3 loop spans 17 amino acids. Germline V gene data show CDR1 as LGHNA and CDR2 as YNFKEQ. Germline trimming cut 4 bases from V and 1 base from J; bases unmatched to any gene: 9. CDR3 amino acids: CASSLIAGTGSGNTIYF. CDR3 nucleotide sequence: TGTGCCAGCAGCCTTATTGCCGGGACAGGATCTGGAAACACCATATATTTT.

This chain links TRBV5-1 with TRBJ2-5; 12 bases map to TRBD2. Unmatched junction bases numbered 6, after V lost 4 bases and J lost 5 bases. Per the germline V gene, CDR1 is SGHRS and CDR2 is YFSETQ. The CDR3 has 15 amino acids. CDR3 residues: CASSKTSGSFETQYF. CDR3 bases: TGCGCCAGCAGCAAGACTAGCGGGAGTTTTGAGACCCAGTACTTC.

This sequence joins TRBV30 and TRBJ1-1, with 8 positions matching TRBD1. This CDR3 is 16 amino acids long. CDR1 is GTSNPN and CDR2 is SVGIG in the germline V gene (reference sequence). V gave up 0 bases and J gave up 0 bases; unmatched junction bases: 6. The DNA of the CDR3 is TGTGCCTGGAGTGTGACAGGGGAACTTATGAACACTGAAGCTTTCTTT. Its translation: CAWSVTGELMNTEAFF.